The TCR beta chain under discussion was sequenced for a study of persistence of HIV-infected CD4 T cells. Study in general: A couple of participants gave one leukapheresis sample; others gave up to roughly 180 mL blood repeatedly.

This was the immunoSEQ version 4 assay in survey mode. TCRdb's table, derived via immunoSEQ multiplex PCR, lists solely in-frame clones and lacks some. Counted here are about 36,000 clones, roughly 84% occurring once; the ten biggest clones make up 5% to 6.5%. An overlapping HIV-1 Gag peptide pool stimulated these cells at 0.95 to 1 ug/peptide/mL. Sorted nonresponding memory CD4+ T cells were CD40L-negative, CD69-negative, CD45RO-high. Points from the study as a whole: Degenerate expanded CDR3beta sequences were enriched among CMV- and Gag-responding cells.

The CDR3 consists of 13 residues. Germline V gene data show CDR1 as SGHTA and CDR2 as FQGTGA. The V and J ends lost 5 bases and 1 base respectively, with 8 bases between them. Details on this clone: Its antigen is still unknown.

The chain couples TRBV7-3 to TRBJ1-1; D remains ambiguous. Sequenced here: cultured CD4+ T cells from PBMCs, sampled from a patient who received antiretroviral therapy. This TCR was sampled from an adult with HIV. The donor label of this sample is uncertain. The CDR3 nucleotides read TGTGCCAGCAGCGGCTTTCAGAACACTGAAGCTTTCTTT. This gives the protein CASSGFQNTEAFF.